Following are 21 T cell receptor beta chains from one sample sequenced in a study of blood T cells in healthy people across ages. The use of a sample-barcoded 5' primer and a J-beta primer mix characterized a second PCR of roughly 6 to 11 cycles. One entry per CDR3 protein results from TCRdb running MiXCR on the 5' RACE reads. The sample contains almost 800,000 distinct CDR3 sequences, about three fifths of which appear only once. Sequencing used blood. The receptors originated from a man between 25 and 39 years old in good health.

The chain is built from TRBV27 and TRBJ2-1; tentative D call: TRBD2 (7 bases). Per the germline V gene, CDR1 is MNHEY and CDR2 is SMNVEV (reference sequence). The length of the CDR3 is 15 residues. V dropped 7 bases and J dropped 2 bases, with 15 bases sitting between them. CDR3 region: CASTAGDKAYNEQFF. For the CDR3, the DNA is TGTGCCAGCACCGCGGGGGACAAGGCCTACAATGAGCAGTTCTTC.

This clonotype was found a few times. The genes are TRBV20-1 and TRBJ1-5, with 7 bases aligning to TRBD1. The CDR3 is 15 amino acids. The germline gives CDR1 DFQATT, CDR2 SNEGSKA (reference sequence). J gave up 4 bases and V 4 bases, and 10 bases lay outside the gene matches. The CDR3 coding sequence is TGCAGTGCTAACCGGGACAGTGCTACAAATCAGCCCCAGCATTTT. Protein: CSANRDSATNQPQHF.

V usage is TRBV7-9 and J usage is TRBJ2-3; a weak D match, TRBD2 (5 bases). V was pared by 3 bases and J by 2 bases, with 15 bases between. Germline CDR1 reads SEHNR; CDR2 reads FQNEAQ (reference sequence). The CDR3 is 16 residues long. DNA of the CDR3: TGTGCCAGCAGCTTCGGGGTGGGAGCGCCCACAGATACGCAGTATTTT. Its protein is CASSFGVGAPTDTQYF.

This clonotype has a single count. This rearrangement joins TRBV3-1 to TRBJ2-1; 9 bases fit TRBD1. Germline V gives CDR1 LGHDT, CDR2 YNNKEL (reference sequence). The CDR3 length is 14 residues. The J segment lost 13 bases and the V segment lost 3 bases, leaving 10 bases of the junction unmatched. CDR3 in amino acids: CASSHRSGQGPQFF. The CDR3 DNA reads TGTGCCAGCAGCCATAGATCGGGACAGGGTCCCCAGTTCTTC.

This chain uses TRBV10-3 with TRBJ2-1, with TRBD2 matching 9 bases. The V gene end was trimmed by 10 bases and the J gene end by 10 bases; junction bases not matched to a gene: 11. Germline CDR1 is ENHRY and CDR2 is SYGVKD. The CDR3 runs 13 residues. The DNA of the CDR3 is TGTGCCACCTCTAGCGGGGTTCCGCAGGAGCAGTTCTTC. Encoded protein: CATSSGVPQEQFF.

V usage is TRBV11-2 and J usage is TRBJ2-5; D is unclear. The germline V gene encodes CDR1 SGHAT and CDR2 FQNNGV. The CDR3 covers 15 residues. V lost 1 base and J lost 7, with 16 bases in between. DNA for the CDR3: TGTGCCAGCAGCTTAGTGCGGCCCCCCTCGGGGACCCAGTACTTC. Translating gives CASSLVRPPSGTQYF.

The chain recombines TRBV20-1 with TRBJ2-1, with a tentative D call TRBD2 (6 bases). CDR3 size: 14 residues. Germline V CDR1 and CDR2: DFQATT, SNEGSKA (reference sequence). Trimming removed 0 bases at V and 6 bases at J, with 12 bases between. CDR3 nucleotide sequence: TGCAGTGCTAGAGATATCTCGACTAGCAATGAGCAGTTCTTC. This encodes CSARDISTSNEQFF.

The V call is TRBV9, the J call TRBJ2-1, with 10 positions matching TRBD1. In germline, CDR1 is SGDLS, CDR2 YYNGEE. V lost 2 bases to trimming and J lost 6 bases; unmatched junction nucleotides: 8. The CDR3 runs 16 residues. The CDR3 DNA reads as TGTGCCAGCAGCGTGTCCGGGACAGGGGCAAGCAATGAGCAGTTCTTC. Encoded protein: CASSVSGTGASNEQFF.

The CDR3 DNA follows: TGCAGTGCTAGGGTCGGAGGCAGGACCTACGAGCAGTACTTC. Translated: CSARVGGRTYEQYF. The gene calls are TRBV20-1 and TRBJ2-7; TRBD2 might be the D (5 bases). Trimming removed 3 bases from V and 2 bases from J, with 14 bases in between. Germline lookup yields CDR1 DFQATT and CDR2 SNEGSKA (reference sequence). This CDR3 contains 14 residues.

V and J are TRBV4-3 and TRBJ2-3; D is undetermined. V was shortened by 6 bases and J by 1 base, with 8 bases between the two germline ends. Germline CDR1 reads LGHNA; CDR2 reads YSLEER. CDR3 length: 13 amino acids. CDR3 DNA: TGCGCCAGCAGAAGCGAGGGCACAGATACGCAGTATTTT. It specifies CASRSEGTDTQYF.

This clonotype was seen only a few times. The V and J genes are TRBV29-1 and TRBJ2-1; TRBD1 is a possible D gene (7 bases). This CDR3 region has 11 residues. Germline V gene sequence: CDR1 SQVTM, CDR2 ANQGSEA. Trimming stripped 6 bases from V and 12 bases from J, with 15 bases between. The CDR3 is CSVHGQEGQFF. The DNA of the CDR3 is TGCAGCGTCCACGGACAGGAGGGGCAGTTCTTC.

This chain joins TRBV29-1 and TRBJ2-3, with D possibly being TRBD1 (6 bases). Germline V gene sequence: CDR1 SQVTM, CDR2 ANQGSEA. CDR3 size: 15 residues. V lost 0 bases to trimming and J lost 5 bases, with 15 bases between them. CDR3 sequence: CSVEDHRARLDTQYF. In DNA form, the CDR3 reads TGCAGCGTTGAAGATCACAGGGCGCGCTTAGATACGCAGTATTTT.

In regard to this clonotype: A much larger clone differs from this one at a single base, so this may be a read error. The rearrangement links TRBV29-1 to TRBJ2-1; 7 bases agree with TRBD2. The germline CDR1 and CDR2 sequences are SQVTM and ANQGSEA. The CDR3 covers 14 residues. The CDR3 nucleotides read TGCGGCGTTAGGCTGGGGGGGTTTTACAATGAGCAGTTCTTC. Translated, it gives CGVRLGGFYNEQFF.

This clonotype appeared a few times. The CDR3 DNA reads as TGCAGTGCTCCGACAGGTTATGAGAATGGCTACACCTTC. This gives the protein CSAPTGYENGYTF. V gene TRBV20-1 combines with J gene TRBJ1-2, with D possibly matching TRBD1 (6 bases). The CDR3 runs 13 residues. CDR1 is DFQATT and CDR2 is SNEGSKA in the germline V gene (reference sequence). Trimming took off 5 bases at V and 6 bases at J, with 16 bases between the two ends.

This clonotype was seen more than once but under ten times. The chain recombines TRBV7-3 with TRBJ2-4; the match to TRBD2 covers 9 bases. The V and J ends lost 9 bases and 2 bases, in that order; junction bases with no gene match: 8. The CDR3 has 15 amino acids. In germline, CDR1 is SGHTA, CDR2 FQGTGA. CDR3 region: CARPAGGPSKNIQYF. The CDR3 DNA is TGTGCCAGGCCTGCGGGAGGGCCGTCCAAAAACATTCAGTACTTC.

The chain couples TRBV28 to TRBJ2-1; no definite D call. Germline CDR1 is MDHEN and CDR2 is SYDVKM. V lost 5 bases and J 12 bases, leaving 14 bases between the germline ends. The CDR3 is 12 residues long. The DNA for the CDR3 is TGTGCCAGCAGTCTTCCCCGAAAGGGGCAGTTCTTC. It yields the protein CASSLPRKGQFF. The full variable domain, in which reference TRBV28 and TRBJ2-1 provide the parts outside the CDR3, is DVKVTQSSRYLVKRTGEKVFLECVQDMDHENMFWYRQDPGLGLRLIYFSYDVKMKEKGDIPEGYSVSREKKERFSLILESASTNQTSMYLCASSLPRKGQFFGPGTRLTVL.

To note about this clonotype: Just one base apart from a much larger clone, this may be a read error. The chain uses TRBV11-2 and TRBJ2-4; 8 bases align to TRBD1. The CDR3 runs 14 residues. Per germline, CDR1 SGHAT and CDR2 FQNNGV. CDR3 residues: CASSYPGQENNQYF. The CDR3 coding sequence is TGTGCCAGCAGCTATCCGGGACAGGAAAACAATCAGTACTTC.

Many counts were recorded for this clonotype. The rearrangement joins TRBV10-3 to TRBJ2-7; 8 nucleotides align to TRBD1. J lost 6 bases, V lost 11 bases, and 12 bases had no gene match. Germline V gene sequence: CDR1 ENHRY, CDR2 SYGVKD. This CDR3 spans 13 amino acids. CDR3 sequence (DNA): TGTGCCTATAGAGGACAGGGCTCGGGCGAGCAGTACTTC. Its protein product is CAYRGQGSGEQYF.

The chain combines TRBV10-3 with TRBJ2-5; D is possibly TRBD2 (6 bases). The CDR3 is 18 amino acids. Trimming took 7 bases from V and 3 from J, leaving 27 bases between them. The germline gives CDR1 ENHRY, CDR2 SYGVKD. The DNA of the CDR3 is TGTGCCATCACCCACGGGAGCACTGACCCCGTCAAAAAAGAGACCCAGTACTTC. Encoded protein: CAITHGSTDPVKKETQYF.

This chain uses TRBV2 with TRBJ2-4, with D maybe TRBD1 (6 bases). The V end lost 7 bases, the J end lost 0 bases, and 13 bases lay between the germline ends. The germline CDR1 and CDR2 sequences are SNHLY and FYNNEI. The CDR3 loop spans 15 amino acids. CDR3 protein: CASNYRALAKNIQYF. In DNA form, the CDR3 reads TGTGCCAGCAACTACAGGGCTCTAGCCAAAAACATTCAGTACTTC.

The chain links TRBV28 to TRBJ1-5; 8 nucleotides agree with TRBD1. The CDR3 runs 16 residues. J gave up 4 bases and V 5 bases, and 10 bases lay outside the gene matches. The V gene's germline CDR1 is MDHEN and CDR2 SYDVKM. The CDR3 DNA reads TGTGCCAGCAGTCGTAGGCAGGGGGCAAGGAATCAGCCCCAGCATTTT. It yields the protein CASSRRQGARNQPQHF.